Included here is one TCR beta chain sequence, with context. Its antigen is still unknown. Methods used by the authors: Patients' conventional T cells yielded approximately 110,000 distinct TCRbeta sequences; donors' about 1.3x10^5. TCRdb's table, derived via immunoSEQ multiplex PCR, lists solely in-frame clones and lacks some. V and J calls plus clone size are reproduced from that table; the DNA served to infer D and trimming. The data hold some 25,000 clones, with roughly 96% observed a single time. This record comes from a study of B cell selection in AIRE deficiency. Study-wide points: Of a few thousand shared Treg TCRbeta sequences, roughly 32% were healthy-only, 7.5% to 10% patient-only. Shared Treg sequences were biased toward short CDR3s with few non-templated nucleotide insertions.

This CDR3 spans 13 amino acids. The V end lost 4 bases, the J end lost 2 bases, and 8 bases lay between the germline ends. CDR1 is SGHDN and CDR2 is FVKESK in the germline V gene. CD4+CD127+ cells were sorted as the conventional CD4 T cells. Source material: conventional CD4+ T cells sorted from PBMCs. The sequence was obtained from a human donor with AIRE deficiency. V gene TRBV14 combines with J gene TRBJ1-1, with D perhaps TRBD1 (5 bases). The CDR3 coding sequence is TGTGCCAGCAGCCGGGGCCAAAACACTGAAGCTTTCTTT. Its translation is CASSRGQNTEAFF.